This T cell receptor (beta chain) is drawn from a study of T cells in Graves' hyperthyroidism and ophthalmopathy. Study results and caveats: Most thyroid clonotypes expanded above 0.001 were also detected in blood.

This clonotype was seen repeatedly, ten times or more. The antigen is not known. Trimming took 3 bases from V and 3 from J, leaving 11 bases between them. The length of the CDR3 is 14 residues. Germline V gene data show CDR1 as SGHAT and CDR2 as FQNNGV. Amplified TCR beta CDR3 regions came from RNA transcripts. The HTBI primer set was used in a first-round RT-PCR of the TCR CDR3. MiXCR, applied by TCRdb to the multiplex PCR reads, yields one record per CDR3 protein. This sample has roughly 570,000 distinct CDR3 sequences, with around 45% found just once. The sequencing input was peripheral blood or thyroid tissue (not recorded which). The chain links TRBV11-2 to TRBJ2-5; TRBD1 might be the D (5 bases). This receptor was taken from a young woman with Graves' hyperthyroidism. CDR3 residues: CASSFRANKETQYF. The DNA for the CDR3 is TGTGCCAGCAGCTTCAGGGCCAACAAAGAGACCCAGTACTTC.